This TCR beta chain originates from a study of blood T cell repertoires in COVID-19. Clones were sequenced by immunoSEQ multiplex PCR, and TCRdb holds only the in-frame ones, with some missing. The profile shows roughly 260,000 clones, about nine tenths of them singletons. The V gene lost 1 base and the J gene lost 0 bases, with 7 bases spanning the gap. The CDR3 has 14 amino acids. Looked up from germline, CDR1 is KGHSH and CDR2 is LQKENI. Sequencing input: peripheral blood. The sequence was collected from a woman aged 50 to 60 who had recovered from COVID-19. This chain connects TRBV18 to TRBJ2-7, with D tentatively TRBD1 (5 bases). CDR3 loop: CASSPQGYSYEQYF. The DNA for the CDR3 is TGTGCCAGCTCACCACAGGGGTACTCCTACGAGCAGTACTTC.